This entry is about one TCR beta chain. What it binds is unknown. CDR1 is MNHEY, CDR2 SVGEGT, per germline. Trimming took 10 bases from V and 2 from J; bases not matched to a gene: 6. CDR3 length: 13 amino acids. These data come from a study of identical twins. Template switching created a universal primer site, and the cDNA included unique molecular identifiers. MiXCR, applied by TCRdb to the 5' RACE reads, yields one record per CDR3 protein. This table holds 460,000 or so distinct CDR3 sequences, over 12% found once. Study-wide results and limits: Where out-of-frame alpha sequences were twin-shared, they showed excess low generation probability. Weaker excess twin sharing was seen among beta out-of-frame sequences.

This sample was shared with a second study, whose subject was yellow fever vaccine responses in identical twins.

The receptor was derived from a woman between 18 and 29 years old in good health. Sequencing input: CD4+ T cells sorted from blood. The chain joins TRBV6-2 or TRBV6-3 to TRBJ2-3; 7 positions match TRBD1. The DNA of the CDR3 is TGTGCCACCACCGGGACAGACACAGATACGCAGTATTTT. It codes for CATTGTDTDTQYF.